This T cell receptor (beta chain) was recorded in a study of blood T cell repertoires in COVID-19. Libraries were prepared by immunoSEQ multiplex PCR; TCRdb keeps only in-frame clonotypes and omits some of them. This table has roughly 290,000 clones, about 85% appearing once. This CDR3 spans 16 amino acids. V gave up 2 bases and J gave up 1 base; unmatched junction bases: 7. The germline CDR1 and CDR2 sequences are SGHRS and YFSETQ. The TCR was taken from a human donor with COVID-19, enrolled during active disease. The donor label of this sample is uncertain. The chain is built from TRBV5-1 and TRBJ2-3, with 7 bases matching TRBD2. Sequencing was done on a sample of peripheral blood. In DNA, the CDR3 is TGCGCCAGCAGCTTTAGGCTAGCGGAGGGCACAGATACGCAGTATTTT. Translating gives CASSFRLAEGTDTQYF.